These T cell receptor beta chains were read from a single sample in a study of blood T cell repertoires in COVID-19. Clones were read by immunoSEQ multiplex PCR, and TCRdb kept only the in-frame ones, dropping some. The data show over 110,000 clones, approximately 85% seen once. The material sequenced was peripheral blood. These TCRs come from a man aged 70 or older with acute or convalescent COVID-19. Both conserved end residues are part of each CDR3.

j_call cdr3_length v_call cdr3_aa
TRBJ1-1 14 TRBV7-6 CASSLGEGTTEAFF
TRBJ1-2 13 TRBV6-6 CASKLPGAYGYTF
TRBJ1-5 14 TRBV19 CASSIPTGNQPQHF
TRBJ1-5 12 TRBV19 CASSPPLQPQHF
TRBJ1-4 15 TRBV19 CASSERQARNEKLFF
TRBJ1-5 15 TRBV6-6 CASSYGQGSNQPQHF
TRBJ2-7 14 TRBV3-1/TRBV3-2 CASSQMVGAYEQYF
TRBJ1-2 14 TRBV5-6 CASRRQGTNYGYTF
TRBJ2-3 15 TRBV7-9 CASSPRSPLTDTQYF
TRBJ2-7 15 TRBV3-1/TRBV3-2 CASSQPGGFSYEQYF
TRBJ2-2 16 TRBV11-2 CASSSSIGGDTGELFF
TRBJ2-1 16 TRBV5-3 CARPIPHRLSYNEQFF
TRBJ2-7 14 TRBV5-6 CASSRPGQGYEQYF
TRBJ1-1 16 TRBV10-3 CAISEQDRVQNTEAFF
TRBJ2-7 14 TRBV5-1 CASSFSGSSYEQYF
TRBJ2-1 15 TRBV2 CASRPRGGDYNEQFF
TRBJ2-1 17 TRBV11-1 CASSLAVTGSSYNEQFF
TRBJ2-1 14 TRBV7-2 CASSPRLASTTEFF
TRBJ2-7 12 TRBV6-5 CATRLASYEQYF
TRBJ2-7 13 TRBV11-3 CASSLAPAREQYF